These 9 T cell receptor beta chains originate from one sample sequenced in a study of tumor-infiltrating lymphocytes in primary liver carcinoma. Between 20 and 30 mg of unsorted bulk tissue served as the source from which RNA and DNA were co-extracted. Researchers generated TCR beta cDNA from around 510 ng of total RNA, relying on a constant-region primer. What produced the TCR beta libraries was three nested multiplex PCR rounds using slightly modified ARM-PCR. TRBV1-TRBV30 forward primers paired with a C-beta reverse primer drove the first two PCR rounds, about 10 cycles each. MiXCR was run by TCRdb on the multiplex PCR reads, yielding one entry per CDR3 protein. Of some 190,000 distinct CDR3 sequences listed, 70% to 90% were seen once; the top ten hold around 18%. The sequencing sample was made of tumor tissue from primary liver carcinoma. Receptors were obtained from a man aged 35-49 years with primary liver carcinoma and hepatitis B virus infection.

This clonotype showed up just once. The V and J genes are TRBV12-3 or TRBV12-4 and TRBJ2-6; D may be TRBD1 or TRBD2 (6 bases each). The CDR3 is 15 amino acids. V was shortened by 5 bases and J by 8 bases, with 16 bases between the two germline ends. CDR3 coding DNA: TGTGCCAGCAGTCCCGGGGGCTCTGGAACCAACGTCCTGACTTTC. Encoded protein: CASSPGGSGTNVLTF.

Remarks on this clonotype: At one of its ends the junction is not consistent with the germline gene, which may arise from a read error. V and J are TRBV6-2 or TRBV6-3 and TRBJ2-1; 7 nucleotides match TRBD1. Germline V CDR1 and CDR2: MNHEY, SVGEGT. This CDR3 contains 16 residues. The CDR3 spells CASSYQDRSSYNEQFF. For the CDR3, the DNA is TGTGCCAGCAGTTACCAGGACAGGAGCTCCTATAATGAGCAGTTCTTC.

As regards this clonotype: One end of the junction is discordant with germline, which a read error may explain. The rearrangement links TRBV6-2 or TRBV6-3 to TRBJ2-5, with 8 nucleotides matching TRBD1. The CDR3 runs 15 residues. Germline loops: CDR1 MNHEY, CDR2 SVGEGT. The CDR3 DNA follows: TGTGCCAGCAGTCCTGACAGGGGCGGAAAAGAGACCCAATACTTT. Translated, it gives CASSPDRGGKETQYF.

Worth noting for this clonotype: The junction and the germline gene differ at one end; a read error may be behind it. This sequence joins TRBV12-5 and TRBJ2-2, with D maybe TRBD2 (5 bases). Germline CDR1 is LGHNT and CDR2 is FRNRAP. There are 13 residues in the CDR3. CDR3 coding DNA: TGTGCTAGTGGTTTAGGGAACACCGGGGAGATGTTGTTT. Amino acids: CASGLGNTGEMLF.

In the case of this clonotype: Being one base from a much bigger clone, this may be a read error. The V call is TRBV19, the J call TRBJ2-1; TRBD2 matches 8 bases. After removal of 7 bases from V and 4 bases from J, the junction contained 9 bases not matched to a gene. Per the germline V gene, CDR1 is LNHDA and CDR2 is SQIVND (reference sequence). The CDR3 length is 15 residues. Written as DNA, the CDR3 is TGTGCCAGTAATACCGCACTAGCGGCTTACAATGAGCAGTTCTTC. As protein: CASNTALAAYNEQFF.

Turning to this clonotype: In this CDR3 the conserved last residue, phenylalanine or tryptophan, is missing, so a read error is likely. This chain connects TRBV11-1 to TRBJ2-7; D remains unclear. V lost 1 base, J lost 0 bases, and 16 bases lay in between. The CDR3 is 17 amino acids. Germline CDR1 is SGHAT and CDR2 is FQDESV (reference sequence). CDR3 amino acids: CASSLGPAGGSSYEQYL. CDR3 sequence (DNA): TGTGCCAGCAGCTTAGGGCCGGCAGGTGGAAGCTCCTACGAGCAGTACCTC.

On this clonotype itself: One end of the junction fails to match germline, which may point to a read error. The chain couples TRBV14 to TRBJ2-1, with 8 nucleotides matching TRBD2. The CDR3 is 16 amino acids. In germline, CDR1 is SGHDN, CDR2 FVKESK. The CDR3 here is CVSSAVAGCVSNEQFF. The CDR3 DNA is TGTGTCAGCAGTGCCGTAGCGGGATGTGTAAGCAATGAGCAGTTCTTC.

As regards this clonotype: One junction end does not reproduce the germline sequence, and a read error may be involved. CDR3 in amino acids: CASSQDGTGDQKTKYF. The CDR3 nucleotides are TGTGCCAGCAGCCAAGACGGGACAGGGGACCAAAAGACCAAGTACTTC. The V call is TRBV4-2, the J call TRBJ2-5; 10 bases line up with TRBD1. The V gene's germline CDR1 is LGHNA and CDR2 YNFKEQ. CDR3 length: 16 residues.

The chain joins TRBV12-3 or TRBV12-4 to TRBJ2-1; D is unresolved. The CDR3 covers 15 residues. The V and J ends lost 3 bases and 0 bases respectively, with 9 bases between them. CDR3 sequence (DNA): TGTGCCAGCAGTTTGGGTATCAACTCCTACAATGAGCAGTTCTTC. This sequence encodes CASSLGINSYNEQFF.